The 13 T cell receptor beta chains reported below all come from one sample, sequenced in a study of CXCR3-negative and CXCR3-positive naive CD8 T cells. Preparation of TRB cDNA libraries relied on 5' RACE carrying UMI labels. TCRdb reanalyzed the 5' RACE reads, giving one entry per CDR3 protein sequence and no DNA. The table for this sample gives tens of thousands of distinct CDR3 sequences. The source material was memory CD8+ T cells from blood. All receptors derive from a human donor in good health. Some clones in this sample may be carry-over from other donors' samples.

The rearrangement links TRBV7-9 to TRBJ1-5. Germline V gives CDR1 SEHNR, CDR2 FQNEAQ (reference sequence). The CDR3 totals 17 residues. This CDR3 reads CASSLVHSTGLGQPQHF. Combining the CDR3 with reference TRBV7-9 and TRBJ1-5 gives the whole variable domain DTGVSQNPRHKITKRGQNVTFRCDPISEHNRLYWYRQTLGQGPEFLTYFQNEAQLEKSRLLSDRFSAERPKGSFSTLEIQRTEQGDSAMYLCASSLVHSTGLGQPQHFGDGTRLSIL.

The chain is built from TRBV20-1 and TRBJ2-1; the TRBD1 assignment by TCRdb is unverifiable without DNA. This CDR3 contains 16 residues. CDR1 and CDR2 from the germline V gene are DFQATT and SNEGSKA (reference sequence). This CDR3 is CSARDPLGREYNEQFF.

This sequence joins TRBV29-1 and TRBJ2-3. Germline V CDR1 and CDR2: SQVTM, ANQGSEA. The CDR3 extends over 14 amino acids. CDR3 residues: CSVEDPRRGDTQYF.

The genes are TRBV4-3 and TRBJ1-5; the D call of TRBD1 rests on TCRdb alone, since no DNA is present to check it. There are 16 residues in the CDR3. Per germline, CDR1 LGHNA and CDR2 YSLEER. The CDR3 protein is CASSQDRQGSNQPQHF.

The CDR3 reads CSASGPAPNEQFF. The V and J genes are TRBV20-1 and TRBJ2-1; the TCRdb call, TRBD1, lacks DNA for checking. Germline-derived CDR1 and CDR2 are DFQATT and SNEGSKA (reference sequence). CDR3 size: 13 residues.

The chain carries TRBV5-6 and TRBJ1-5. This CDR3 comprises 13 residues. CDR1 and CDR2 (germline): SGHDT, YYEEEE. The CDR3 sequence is CASSLGAGQPQHF.

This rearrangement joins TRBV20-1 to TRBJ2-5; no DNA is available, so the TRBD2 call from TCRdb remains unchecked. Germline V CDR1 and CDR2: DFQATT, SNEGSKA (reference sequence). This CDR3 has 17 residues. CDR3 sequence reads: CSARVEGGGGPRETQYF.

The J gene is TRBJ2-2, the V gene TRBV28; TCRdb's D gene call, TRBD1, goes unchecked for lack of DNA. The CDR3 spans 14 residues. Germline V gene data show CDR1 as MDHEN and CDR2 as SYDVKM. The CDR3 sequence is CASSWGGNTGELFF.

The CDR3: CSARDIASSYNEQFF. The chain recombines TRBV20-1 with TRBJ2-1. The CDR3 extends over 15 amino acids. Germline V gene sequence: CDR1 DFQATT, CDR2 SNEGSKA (reference sequence).

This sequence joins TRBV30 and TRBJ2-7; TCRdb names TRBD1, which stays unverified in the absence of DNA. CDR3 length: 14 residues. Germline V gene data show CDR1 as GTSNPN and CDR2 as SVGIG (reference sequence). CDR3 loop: CAWSVGAGTYEQYF.

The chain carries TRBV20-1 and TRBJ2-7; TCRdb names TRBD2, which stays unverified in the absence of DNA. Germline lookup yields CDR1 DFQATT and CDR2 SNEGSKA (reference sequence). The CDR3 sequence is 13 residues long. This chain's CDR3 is CSARWAKGYEQYF.

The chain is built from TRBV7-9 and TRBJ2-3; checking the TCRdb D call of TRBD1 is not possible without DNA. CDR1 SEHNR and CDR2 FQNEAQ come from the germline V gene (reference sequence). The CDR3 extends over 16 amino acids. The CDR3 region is CASSPVRDGDTDTQYF.

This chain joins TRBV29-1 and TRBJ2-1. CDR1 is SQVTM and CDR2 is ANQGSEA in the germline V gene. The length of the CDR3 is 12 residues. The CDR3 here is CSVEDTSNEQFF.